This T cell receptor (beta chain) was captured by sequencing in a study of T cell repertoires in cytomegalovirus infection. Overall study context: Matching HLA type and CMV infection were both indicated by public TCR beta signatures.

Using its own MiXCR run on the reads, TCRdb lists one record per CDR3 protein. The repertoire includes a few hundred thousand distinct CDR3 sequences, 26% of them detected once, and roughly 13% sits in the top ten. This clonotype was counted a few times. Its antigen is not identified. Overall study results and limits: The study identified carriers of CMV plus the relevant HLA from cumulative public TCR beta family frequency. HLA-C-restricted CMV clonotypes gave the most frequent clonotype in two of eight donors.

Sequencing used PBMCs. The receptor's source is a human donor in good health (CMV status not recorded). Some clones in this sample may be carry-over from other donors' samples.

The DNA of the CDR3 is TGTGCCAGCAGCCAGGCGACTAGCGGAACCTACGAGCAGTACTTC. Protein: CASSQATSGTYEQYF. The rearrangement links TRBV11-1 to TRBJ2-7, with TRBD2 matching over 9 bases. Germline CDR1 SGHAT, CDR2 FQDESV (reference sequence). The CDR3 covers 15 residues. V trimming: 5 bases; J trimming: 2 bases; junction bases outside the gene matches: 7.